The rows below give T cell receptor beta chains drawn from one sample of a study of OX40 agonist ivuxolimab in advanced cancers. TCRdb's copy holds only in-frame clones and misses some; the assay was immunoSEQ multiplex PCR. This sample yields more than 40,000 clones, of which more than 70% are seen a single time; about 7.8% belongs to the top ten. The specimen was CD4+ or CD8+ T cells sorted from blood, collected in a trial of the OX40 agonist ivuxolimab. All receptors derive from an adult with an advanced solid tumor such as melanoma, head and neck, liver or kidney cancer. Each CDR3 is given with its conserved first and last residue. D genes are given only for firm matches. Clone size is stated in some rows and not others, as once, few, many or a class when expanded.

j_call v_call d_call clone_size cdr3_length cdr3_aa cdr3_nt
TRBJ1-3 TRBV29-1 . . 15 CSVGQGLASGNTIYF TGCAGCGTTGGCCAAGGGCTGGCATCTGGAAACACCATATATTTT
TRBJ1-1 TRBV5-1 TRBD1 . 12 CASSRTGYEAFF TGCGCCAGCAGCCGGACAGGATACGAAGCTTTCTTT
TRBJ2-3 TRBV7-9 . . 14 CASSQRASTDTQYF TGTGCCAGCAGCCAGCGTGCTAGCACAGATACGCAGTATTTT
TRBJ2-7 TRBV6-1 . . 15 CASSETGGNMYEQYF TGTGCCAGCAGTGAAACTGGCGGGAATATGTACGAGCAGTACTTC
TRBJ1-1 TRBV6-4 . few 14 CASSAGGVNTEAFF TGTGCCAGCAGTGCCGGGGGGGTGAACACTGAAGCTTTCTTT
TRBJ2-5 TRBV5-6 . . 13 CASSSGPQETQYF TGTGCCAGCAGCTCCGGGCCGCAAGAGACCCAGTACTTC
TRBJ2-5 TRBV4-1 . . 15 CASSQGKVYQETQYF TGCGCCAGCAGCCAAGGGAAGGTGTACCAAGAGACCCAGTACTTC
TRBJ2-1 TRBV5-1 TRBD2 . 15 CASSFLAGPSREQFF TGCGCCAGCAGCTTTCTAGCGGGCCCCTCTAGGGAGCAGTTCTTC
TRBJ2-5 TRBV9 . . 14 CASSEGDVKETQYF TGTGCCAGCAGCGAAGGGGACGTGAAAGAGACCCAGTACTTC
TRBJ2-1 TRBV9 . . 13 CASSTRRYNEQFF TGTGCCAGCAGCACCCGGAGGTACAATGAGCAGTTCTTC
TRBJ1-5 TRBV27 TRBD1 . 14 CASGDRGGIQPQHF TGTGCCAGCGGGGACAGAGGGGGAATCCAGCCCCAGCATTTT
TRBJ2-5 TRBV7-2 . . 15 CASSLVTGLQETQYF TGTGCCAGCAGCTTAGTTACGGGGTTACAAGAGACCCAGTACTTC
TRBJ2-1 TRBV28 . . 17 CASSLFLGGEQGDEQFF TGTGCCAGCAGTTTATTTCTTGGTGGCGAACAGGGCGATGAGCAGTTCTTC
TRBJ2-2 TRBV9 TRBD1 . 15 CASTGQGVSPGELFF TGTGCCAGCACCGGACAGGGAGTGAGCCCCGGGGAGCTGTTTTTT
TRBJ2-5 TRBV28 TRBD2 . 15 CASTDFRAGVETQYF TGTGCCAGCACCGATTTTAGGGCGGGAGTGGAGACCCAGTACTTC
TRBJ1-5 TRBV18 TRBD1 . 15 CASSQGQGSNQPQHF TGTGCCAGCTCACAGGGACAGGGGTCGAATCAGCCCCAGCATTTT
TRBJ1-5 TRBV7-2 . . 14 CASSLMGPNQPQHF TGTGCCAGCAGCTTAATGGGGCCCAATCAGCCCCAGCATTTT
TRBJ1-1 TRBV5-4 . . 13 CASSPRMNTEAFF TGTGCCAGCAGTCCTAGGATGAACACTGAAGCTTTCTTT
TRBJ1-1 TRBV28 . . 12 CASSSPTEEAFF TGTGCCAGCAGTTCCCCGACAGAAGAAGCTTTCTTT
TRBJ2-7 TRBV5-6 TRBD2 . 16 CASSSRTSVQPYEQYF TGTGCCAGCAGCTCTCGGACTAGCGTACAACCCTACGAGCAGTACTTC
TRBJ1-1 TRBV6-6 . once 15 CASSYTFQKNTEAFF TGTGCCAGCAGTTACACGTTTCAGAAAAACACTGAAGCTTTCTTT
TRBJ2-2 TRBV7-3 TRBD2 . 16 CASSKTSGRGTGELFF TGTGCCAGCAGCAAGACTAGCGGGAGAGGCACCGGGGAGCTGTTTTTT
TRBJ1-2 TRBV6-6 TRBD1 . 13 CASGQGWGYGYTF TGTGCCAGCGGACAGGGGTGGGGCTATGGCTACACCTTC
TRBJ1-2 TRBV6-6 . . 10 CASGTHGYTF TGTGCCAGCGGGACTCATGGCTACACCTTC
TRBJ2-5 TRBV27 TRBD2 . 17 CASSFLGLAGNQETQYF TGTGCCAGCAGTTTCCTCGGACTAGCGGGGAACCAAGAGACCCAGTACTTC
TRBJ1-2 TRBV7-3 . . 13 CASSLGAAYGYTF TGTGCCAGCAGCTTAGGAGCTGCCTATGGCTACACCTTC
TRBJ2-5 TRBV20-1 . . 10 CSGMGQTQYF TGCAGTGGGATGGGGCAGACCCAGTACTTC
TRBJ2-1 TRBV5-1 . . 14 CASSLSQGGGEQFF TGCGCCAGCAGCTTGTCGCAGGGGGGAGGTGAGCAGTTCTTC
TRBJ2-7 TRBV6-5 . . 15 CASSYPTGTSYEQYF TGTGCCAGCAGTTACCCCACGGGGACCTCCTACGAGCAGTACTTC
TRBJ1-2 TRBV7-9 . . 14 CASSYRGGLNGYTF TGTGCCAGCAGCTACCGTGGGGGGCTAAACGGCTACACCTTC
TRBJ2-7 TRBV11-2 TRBD2 . 17 CASTLSPASGRRYEQYF TGTGCCAGCACCCTCAGTCCGGCTAGCGGGAGACGCTACGAGCAGTACTTC
TRBJ2-3 TRBV30 . . 12 CAWTLSTDTQYF TGTGCCTGGACCCTCAGCACAGATACGCAGTATTTT
TRBJ2-7 TRBV28 . . 14 CASSLQTGTYEQYF TGTGCCAGCAGTTTGCAAACCGGGACGTACGAGCAGTACTTC
TRBJ2-3 TRBV5-1 . . 15 CASSLFTSFTDTQYF TGCGCCAGCAGCTTGTTCACTAGTTTCACAGATACGCAGTATTTT
TRBJ2-2 TRBV4-3 TRBD1 . 18 CASSQDTPDRGQTGELFF TGCGCCAGCAGCCAAGATACCCCAGACAGGGGACAGACCGGGGAGCTGTTTTTT
TRBJ2-3 TRBV5-1 TRBD2 . 14 CASSFSGTTDTQYF TGCGCCAGCAGCTTTAGCGGGACCACAGATACGCAGTATTTT
TRBJ2-3 TRBV5-6 . . 16 CASSSGASRSVDTQYF TGTGCCAGCAGCAGTGGGGCCTCGCGGTCAGTGGATACGCAGTATTTT
TRBJ1-6 TRBV12-2 . . 12 CASRRTPSPLHF TGTGCAAGTCGCCGCACGCCCTCACCCCTCCACTTT
TRBJ2-1 TRBV5-4 . once 15 CASSLQGGGINEQFF TGTGCCAGCAGCTTGCAGGGAGGAGGTATCAATGAGCAGTTCTTC
TRBJ2-2 TRBV27 TRBD2 once 15 CASTHLAGDTGELFF TGTGCCAGCACCCATCTAGCGGGAGACACCGGGGAGCTGTTTTTT